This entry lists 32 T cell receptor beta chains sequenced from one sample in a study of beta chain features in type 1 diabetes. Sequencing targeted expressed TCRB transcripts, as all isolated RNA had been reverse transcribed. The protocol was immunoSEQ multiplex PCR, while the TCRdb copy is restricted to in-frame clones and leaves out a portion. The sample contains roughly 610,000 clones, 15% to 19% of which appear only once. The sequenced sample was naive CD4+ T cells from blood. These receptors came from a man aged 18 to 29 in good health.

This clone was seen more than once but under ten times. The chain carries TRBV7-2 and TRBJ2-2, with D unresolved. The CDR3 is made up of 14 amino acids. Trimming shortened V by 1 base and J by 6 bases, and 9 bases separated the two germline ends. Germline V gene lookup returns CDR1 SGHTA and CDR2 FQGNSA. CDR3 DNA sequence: TGTGCCAGCAGCTTAGAGTCGATGGCCGGGGAGCTGTTTTTT. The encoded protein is CASSLESMAGELFF.

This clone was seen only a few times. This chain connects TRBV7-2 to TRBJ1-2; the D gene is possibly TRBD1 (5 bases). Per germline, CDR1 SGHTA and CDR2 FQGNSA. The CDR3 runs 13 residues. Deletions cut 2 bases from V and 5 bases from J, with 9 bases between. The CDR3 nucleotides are TGTGCCAGCAGCTTACCGCCAGGGTATGGCTACACCTTC. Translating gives CASSLPPGYGYTF.

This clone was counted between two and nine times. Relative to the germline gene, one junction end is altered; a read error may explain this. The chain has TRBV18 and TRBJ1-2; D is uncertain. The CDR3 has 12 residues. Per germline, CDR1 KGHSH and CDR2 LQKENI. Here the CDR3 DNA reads TGTGCCAGCTCACCACCGGTACCCCGTGTCGATTTC. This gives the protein CASSPPVPRVDF.

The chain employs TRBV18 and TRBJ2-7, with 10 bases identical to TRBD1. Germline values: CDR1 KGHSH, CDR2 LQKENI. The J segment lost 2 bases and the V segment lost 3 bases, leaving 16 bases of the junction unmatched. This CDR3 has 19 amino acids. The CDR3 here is CASSPRTGTGDRLAYEQYF. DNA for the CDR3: TGTGCCAGCTCACCCAGGACCGGGACAGGGGACCGCCTAGCCTACGAGCAGTACTTC.

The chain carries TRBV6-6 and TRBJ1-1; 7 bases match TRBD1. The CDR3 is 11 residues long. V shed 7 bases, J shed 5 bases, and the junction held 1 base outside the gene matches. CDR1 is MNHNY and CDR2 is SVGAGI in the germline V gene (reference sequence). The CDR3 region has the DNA TGTGCCAGCATCAGGGGGACTGAAGCTTTCTTT. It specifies CASIRGTEAFF.

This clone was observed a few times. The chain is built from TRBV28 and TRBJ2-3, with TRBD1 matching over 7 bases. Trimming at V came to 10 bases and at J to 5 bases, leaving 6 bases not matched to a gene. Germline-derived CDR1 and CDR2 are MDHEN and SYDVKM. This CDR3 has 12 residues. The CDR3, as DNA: TGTGCCACCGGGACAGCTGGAGATACGCAGTATTTT. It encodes CATGTAGDTQYF.

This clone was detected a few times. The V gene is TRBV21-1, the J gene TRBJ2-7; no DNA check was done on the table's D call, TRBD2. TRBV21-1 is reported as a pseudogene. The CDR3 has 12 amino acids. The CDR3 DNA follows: TGTTCGTTGGCGGTACTCTCCTACGAGCAGTACTTC. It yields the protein CSLAVLSYEQYF.

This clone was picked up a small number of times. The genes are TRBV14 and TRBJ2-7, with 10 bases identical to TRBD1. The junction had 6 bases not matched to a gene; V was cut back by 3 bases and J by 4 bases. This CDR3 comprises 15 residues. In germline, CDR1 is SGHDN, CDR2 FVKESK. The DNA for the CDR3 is TGTGCCAGCAGCCAGCAATGGACAGGGGGTTACGAGCAGTACTTC. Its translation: CASSQQWTGGYEQYF.

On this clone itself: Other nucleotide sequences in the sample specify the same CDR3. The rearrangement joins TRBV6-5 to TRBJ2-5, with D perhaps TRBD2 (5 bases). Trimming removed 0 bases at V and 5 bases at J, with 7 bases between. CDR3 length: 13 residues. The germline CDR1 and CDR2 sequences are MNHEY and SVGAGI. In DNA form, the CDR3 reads TGTGCCAGCAGTTACTCACCGGGGGAGACCCAGTACTTC. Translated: CASSYSPGETQYF.

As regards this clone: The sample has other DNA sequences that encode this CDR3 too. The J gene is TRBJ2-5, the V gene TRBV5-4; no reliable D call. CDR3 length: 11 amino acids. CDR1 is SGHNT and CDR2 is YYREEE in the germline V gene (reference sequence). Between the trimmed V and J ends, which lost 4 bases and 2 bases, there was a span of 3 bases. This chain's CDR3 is CASSLQETQYF. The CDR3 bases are TGTGCCAGCAGCCTGCAAGAGACCCAGTACTTC.

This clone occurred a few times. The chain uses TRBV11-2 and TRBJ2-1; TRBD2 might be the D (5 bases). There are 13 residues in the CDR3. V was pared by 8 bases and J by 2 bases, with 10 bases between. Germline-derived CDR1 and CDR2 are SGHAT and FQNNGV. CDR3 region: CASSKGAYNEQFF. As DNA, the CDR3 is TGTGCCAGCTCCAAGGGAGCCTACAATGAGCAGTTCTTC. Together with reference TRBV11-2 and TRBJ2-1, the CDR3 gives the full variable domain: EAGVAQSPRYKIIEKRQSVAFWCNPISGHATLYWYQQILGQGPKLLIQFQNNGVVDDSQLPKDRFSAERLKGVDSTLKIQPAKLEDSAVYLCASSKGAYNEQFFGPGTRLTVL.

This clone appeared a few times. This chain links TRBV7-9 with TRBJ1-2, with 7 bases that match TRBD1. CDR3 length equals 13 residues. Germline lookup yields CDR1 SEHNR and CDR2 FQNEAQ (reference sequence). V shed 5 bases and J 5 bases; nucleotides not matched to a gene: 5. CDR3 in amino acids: CASSITGEYGYTF. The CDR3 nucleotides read TGTGCCAGCAGCATTACAGGGGAGTATGGCTACACCTTC.

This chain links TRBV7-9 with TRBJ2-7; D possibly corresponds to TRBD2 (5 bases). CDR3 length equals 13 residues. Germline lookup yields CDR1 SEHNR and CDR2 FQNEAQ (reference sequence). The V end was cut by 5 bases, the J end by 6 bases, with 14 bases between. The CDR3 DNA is TGTGCCAGCAGCCTCCCCCCGAGGGCCGAGCAGTACTTC. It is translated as CASSLPPRAEQYF.

This CDR3 is CASSSTSQTQYF. Here the CDR3 DNA reads TGTGCCAGCAGCTCGACTAGCCAGACCCAGTACTTC. The chain employs TRBV13 and TRBJ2-5; 7 bases are shared with TRBD2. This CDR3 has 12 amino acids. The ends lost 4 bases at V and 6 bases at J; junction bases unmatched: 2. In germline, CDR1 is PRHDT, CDR2 FYEKMQ (reference sequence).

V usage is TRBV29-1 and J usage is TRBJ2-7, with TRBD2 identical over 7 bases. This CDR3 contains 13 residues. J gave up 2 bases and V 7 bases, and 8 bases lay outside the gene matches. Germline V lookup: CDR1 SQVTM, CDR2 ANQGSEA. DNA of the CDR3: TGCAGCGCCGGGGAGGGACCGACCTACGAGCAGTACTTC. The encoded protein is CSAGEGPTYEQYF.

The CDR3 sequence: CASNPVGLNTEAFF. CDR3 bases: TGCGCCAGCAACCCCGTGGGGCTGAACACTGAAGCTTTCTTT. This sequence joins TRBV5-1 and TRBJ1-1; possible D gene TRBD1, 5 bases. Germline CDR1 and CDR2: SGHRS and YFSETQ. V dropped 6 bases and J dropped 0 bases, with 12 bases sitting between them. The CDR3 length is 14 residues.

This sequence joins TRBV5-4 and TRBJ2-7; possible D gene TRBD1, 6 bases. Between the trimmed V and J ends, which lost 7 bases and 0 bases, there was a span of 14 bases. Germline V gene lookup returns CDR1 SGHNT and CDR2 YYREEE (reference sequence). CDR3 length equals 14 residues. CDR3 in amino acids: CASGLRDNSYEQYF. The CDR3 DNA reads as TGTGCCAGCGGGCTCCGGGACAACTCCTACGAGCAGTACTTC.

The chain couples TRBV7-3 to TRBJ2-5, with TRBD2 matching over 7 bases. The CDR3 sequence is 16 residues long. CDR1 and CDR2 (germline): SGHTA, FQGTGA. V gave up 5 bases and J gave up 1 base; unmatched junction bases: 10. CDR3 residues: CASSRHGGGSQETQYF. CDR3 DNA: TGTGCCAGCAGCCGGCACGGAGGCGGGAGCCAAGAGACCCAGTACTTC. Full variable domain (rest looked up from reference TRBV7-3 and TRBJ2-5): GAGVSQTPSNKVTEKGKYVELRCDPISGHTALYWYRQSLGQGPEFLIYFQGTGAADDSGLPNDRFFAVRPEGSVSTLKIQRTERGDSAVYLCASSRHGGGSQETQYFGPGTRLLVL.

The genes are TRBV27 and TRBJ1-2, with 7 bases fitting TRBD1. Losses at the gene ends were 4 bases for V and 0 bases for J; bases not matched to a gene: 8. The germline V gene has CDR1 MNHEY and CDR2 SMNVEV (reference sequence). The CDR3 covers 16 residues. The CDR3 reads CASSSTGFRANYGYTF. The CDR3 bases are TGTGCCAGCAGTTCGACAGGGTTCCGAGCTAACTATGGCTACACCTTC.

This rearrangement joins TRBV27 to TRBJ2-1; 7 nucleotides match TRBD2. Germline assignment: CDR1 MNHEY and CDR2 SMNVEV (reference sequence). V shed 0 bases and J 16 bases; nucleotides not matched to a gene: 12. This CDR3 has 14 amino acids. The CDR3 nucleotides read TGTGCCAGCAGTTTATCTCGGCTGGGGGGGTGGAAATTCTTC. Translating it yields CASSLSRLGGWKFF.

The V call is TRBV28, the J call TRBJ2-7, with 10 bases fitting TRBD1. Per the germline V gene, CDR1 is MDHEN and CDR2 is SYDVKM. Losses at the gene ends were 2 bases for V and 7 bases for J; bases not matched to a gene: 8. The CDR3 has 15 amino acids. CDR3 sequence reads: CASSLRRDRGREQYF. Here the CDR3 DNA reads TGTGCCAGCAGTTTACGTCGGGACAGGGGAAGGGAGCAGTACTTC.

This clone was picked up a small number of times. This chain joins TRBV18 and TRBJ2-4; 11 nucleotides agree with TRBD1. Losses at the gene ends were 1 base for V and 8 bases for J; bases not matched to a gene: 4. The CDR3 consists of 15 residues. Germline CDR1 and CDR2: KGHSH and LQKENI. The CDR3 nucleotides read TGTGCCAGCTCACCACTCGGGACAGGGGGTGACATTCAGTACTTC. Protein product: CASSPLGTGGDIQYF.

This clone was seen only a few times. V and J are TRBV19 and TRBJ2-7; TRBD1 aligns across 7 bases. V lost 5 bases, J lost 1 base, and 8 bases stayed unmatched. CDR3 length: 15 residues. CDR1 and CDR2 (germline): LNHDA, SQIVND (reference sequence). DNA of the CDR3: TGTGCCAGTAGTTCTGTAGGGGGCGGATCCTACGAGCAGTACTTC. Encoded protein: CASSSVGGGSYEQYF. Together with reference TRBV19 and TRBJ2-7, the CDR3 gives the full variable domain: DGGITQSPKYLFRKEGQNVTLSCEQNLNHDAMYWYRQDPGQGLRLIYYSQIVNDFQKGDIAEGYSVSREKKESFPLTVTSAQKNPTAFYLCASSSVGGGSYEQYFGPGTRLTVT.

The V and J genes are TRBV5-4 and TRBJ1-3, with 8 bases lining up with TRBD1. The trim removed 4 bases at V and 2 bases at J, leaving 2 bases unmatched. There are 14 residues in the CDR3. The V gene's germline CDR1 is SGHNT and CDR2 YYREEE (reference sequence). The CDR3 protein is CASSPDRAGNTIYF. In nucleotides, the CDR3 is TGTGCCAGCAGCCCGGACAGGGCTGGAAACACCATATATTTT.

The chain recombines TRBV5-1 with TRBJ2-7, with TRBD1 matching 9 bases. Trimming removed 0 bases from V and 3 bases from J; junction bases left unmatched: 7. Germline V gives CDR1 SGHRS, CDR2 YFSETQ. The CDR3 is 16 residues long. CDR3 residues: CASSLAGTGGFYEQYF. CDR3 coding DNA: TGCGCCAGCAGCTTGGCCGGTACAGGGGGCTTCTACGAGCAGTACTTC.

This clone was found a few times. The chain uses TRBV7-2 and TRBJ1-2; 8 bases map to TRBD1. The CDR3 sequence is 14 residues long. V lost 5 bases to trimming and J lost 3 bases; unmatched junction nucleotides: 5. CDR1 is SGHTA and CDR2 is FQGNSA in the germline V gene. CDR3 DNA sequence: TGTGCCAGCAGCCCACAGGGACAGGACTATGGCTACACCTTC. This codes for CASSPQGQDYGYTF.

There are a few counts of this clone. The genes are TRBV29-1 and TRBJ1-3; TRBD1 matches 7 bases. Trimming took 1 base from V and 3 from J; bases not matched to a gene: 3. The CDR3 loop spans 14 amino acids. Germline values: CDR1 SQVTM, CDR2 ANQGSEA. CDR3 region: CSVEAGTVGNTIYF. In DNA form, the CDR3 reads TGCAGCGTTGAAGCGGGGACAGTTGGAAACACCATATATTTT. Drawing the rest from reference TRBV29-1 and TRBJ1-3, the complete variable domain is SAVISQKPSRDICQRGTSLTIQCQVDSQVTMMFWYRQQPGQSLTLIATANQGSEATYESGFVIDKFPISRPNLTFSTLTVSNMSPEDSSIYLCSVEAGTVGNTIYFGEGSWLTVV.

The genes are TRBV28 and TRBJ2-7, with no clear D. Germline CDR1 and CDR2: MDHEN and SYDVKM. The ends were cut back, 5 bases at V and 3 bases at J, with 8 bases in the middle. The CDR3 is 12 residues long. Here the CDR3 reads CASSRAHYEQYF. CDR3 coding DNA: TGTGCCAGCAGTCGGGCACACTACGAGCAGTACTTC.

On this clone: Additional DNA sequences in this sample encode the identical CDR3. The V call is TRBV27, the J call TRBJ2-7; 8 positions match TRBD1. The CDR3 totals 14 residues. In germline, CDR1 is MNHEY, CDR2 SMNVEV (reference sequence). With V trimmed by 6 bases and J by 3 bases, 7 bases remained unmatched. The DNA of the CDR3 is TGTGCCAGCAGACGCCCCGGACAGGGCTACGAGCAGTACTTC. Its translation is CASRRPGQGYEQYF.

The CDR3 DNA is TGCAGCGCCGGTCACTCTGGGGCCAACGTCCTGACTTTC. Protein product: CSAGHSGANVLTF. The chain joins TRBV29-1 to TRBJ2-6; D unresolved. Between the trimmed V and J ends, which lost 7 bases and 0 bases, there was a span of 7 bases. Germline V lookup: CDR1 SQVTM, CDR2 ANQGSEA. The CDR3 has 13 residues.

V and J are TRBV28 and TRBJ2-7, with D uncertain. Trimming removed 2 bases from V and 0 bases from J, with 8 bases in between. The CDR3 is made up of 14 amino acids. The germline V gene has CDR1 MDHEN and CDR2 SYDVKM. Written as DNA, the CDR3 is TGTGCCAGCAGTTTACAAGCGAGCTCCTACGAGCAGTACTTC. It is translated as CASSLQASSYEQYF. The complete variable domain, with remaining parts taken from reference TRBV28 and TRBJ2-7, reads DVKVTQSSRYLVKRTGEKVFLECVQDMDHENMFWYRQDPGLGLRLIYFSYDVKMKEKGDIPEGYSVSREKKERFSLILESASTNQTSMYLCASSLQASSYEQYFGPGTRLTVT.

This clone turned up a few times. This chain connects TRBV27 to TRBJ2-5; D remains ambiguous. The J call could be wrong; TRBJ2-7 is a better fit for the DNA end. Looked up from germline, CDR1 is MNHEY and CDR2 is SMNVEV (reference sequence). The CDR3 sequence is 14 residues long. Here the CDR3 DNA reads TGTGCCAGCAGTTTACGGATCGCTTCAATCGAGCAGTACTTC. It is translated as CASSLRIASIEQYF.